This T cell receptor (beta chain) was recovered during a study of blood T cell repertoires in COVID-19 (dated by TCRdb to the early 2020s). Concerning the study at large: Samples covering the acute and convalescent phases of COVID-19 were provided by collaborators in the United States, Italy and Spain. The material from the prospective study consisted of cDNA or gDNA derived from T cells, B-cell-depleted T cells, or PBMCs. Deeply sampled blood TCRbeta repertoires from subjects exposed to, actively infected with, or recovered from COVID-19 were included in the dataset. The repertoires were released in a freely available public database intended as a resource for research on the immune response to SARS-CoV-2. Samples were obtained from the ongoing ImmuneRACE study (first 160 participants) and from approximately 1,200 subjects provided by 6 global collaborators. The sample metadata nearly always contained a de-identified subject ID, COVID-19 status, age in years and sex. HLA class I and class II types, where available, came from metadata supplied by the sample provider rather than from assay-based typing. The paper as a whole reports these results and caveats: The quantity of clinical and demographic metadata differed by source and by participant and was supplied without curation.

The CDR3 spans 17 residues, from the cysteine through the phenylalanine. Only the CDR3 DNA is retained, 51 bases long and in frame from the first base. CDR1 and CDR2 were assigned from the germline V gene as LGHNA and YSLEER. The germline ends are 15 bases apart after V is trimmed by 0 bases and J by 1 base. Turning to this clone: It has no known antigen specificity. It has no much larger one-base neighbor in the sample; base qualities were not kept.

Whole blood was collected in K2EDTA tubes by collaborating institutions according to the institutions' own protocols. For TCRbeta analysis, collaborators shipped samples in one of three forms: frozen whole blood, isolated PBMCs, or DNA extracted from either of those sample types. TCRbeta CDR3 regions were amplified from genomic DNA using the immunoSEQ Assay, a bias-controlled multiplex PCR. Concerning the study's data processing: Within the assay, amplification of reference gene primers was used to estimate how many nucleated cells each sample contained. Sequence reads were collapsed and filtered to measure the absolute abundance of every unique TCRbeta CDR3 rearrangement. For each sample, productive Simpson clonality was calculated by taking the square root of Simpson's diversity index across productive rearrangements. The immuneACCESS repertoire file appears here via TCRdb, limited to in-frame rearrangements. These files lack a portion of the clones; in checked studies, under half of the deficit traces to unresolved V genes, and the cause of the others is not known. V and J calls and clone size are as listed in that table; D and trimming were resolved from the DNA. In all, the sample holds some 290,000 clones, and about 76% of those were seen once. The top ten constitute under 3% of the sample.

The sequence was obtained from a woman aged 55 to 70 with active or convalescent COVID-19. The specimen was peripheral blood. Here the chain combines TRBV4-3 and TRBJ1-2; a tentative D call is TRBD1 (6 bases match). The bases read TGCGCCAGCAGCCAAGAAGGGAGGGGGGTGCGTAACTATGGCTACACCTTC. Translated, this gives CASSQEGRGVRNYGYTF.